These 29 T cell receptor beta chains originate from one sample sequenced in a study of cytomegalovirus exposure and HLA in healthy donors. The primer mix had 60 Vbeta and 13 Jbeta primers. The table came from immunoSEQ multiplex PCR; TCRdb's copy has only in-frame clones and leaves some out. The sample lists some 76,000 clones, under 80% occurring once. The material sequenced was PBMCs. These receptors were taken from a man in his sixties in good health and CMV-seropositive.

In its sample, this clone was seen a few times. This sequence joins TRBV7-6 and TRBJ2-5, with 7 bases identical to TRBD2. CDR1 and CDR2 from the germline V gene are SGHVS and FNYEAQ. This CDR3 is built from 15 residues. V trimming: 1 base; J trimming: 1 base; junction bases outside the gene matches: 3. The CDR3 protein is CASSLGGGIQETQYF. CDR3 DNA: TGTGCCAGCAGCTTAGGGGGAGGGATCCAAGAGACCCAGTACTTC.

This sequence joins TRBV7-9 and TRBJ1-6, with unresolved D. Germline CDR1 is SEHNR and CDR2 is FQNEAQ (reference sequence). Trimming removed 5 bases from V and 6 bases from J, with 14 bases in between. The length of the CDR3 is 15 residues. CDR3 amino acids: CASSPDGSFNSPLHF. In DNA, the CDR3 is TGTGCCAGCAGCCCCGACGGGAGTTTTAATTCACCCCTCCACTTT. Combining the CDR3 with reference TRBV7-9 and TRBJ1-6 gives the whole variable domain DTGVSQNPRHKITKRGQNVTFRCDPISEHNRLYWYRQTLGQGPEFLTYFQNEAQLEKSRLLSDRFSAERPKGSFSTLEIQRTEQGDSAMYLCASSPDGSFNSPLHFGNGTRLTVT.

The V gene is TRBV7-2, the J gene TRBJ2-2; TRBD2 agrees at 9 bases. CDR1 SGHTA and CDR2 FQGNSA come from the germline V gene. Unmatched junction bases numbered 12, after V lost 5 bases and J lost 2 bases. The CDR3 spans 18 residues. CDR3 amino acids: CASSERPASGVNTGELFF. The CDR3 coding sequence is TGTGCCAGCAGCGAACGACCTGCTAGCGGGGTAAACACCGGGGAGCTGTTTTTT.

The rearrangement joins TRBV6-4 to TRBJ2-3, with a weak D call TRBD2 (6 bases). The CDR3 contains 14 residues. CDR1 MRHNA and CDR2 SNTAGT come from the germline V gene. Trimming removed 3 bases from V and 6 bases from J, with 13 bases in between. The CDR3 is CASSERGPLDTQYF. In nucleotides, the CDR3 is TGTGCCAGCAGTGAGCGGGGCCCCCTGGATACGCAGTATTTT.

The V and J genes are TRBV7-2 and TRBJ2-3; D ambiguous. The CDR3 loop spans 15 amino acids. CDR1 is SGHTA and CDR2 is FQGNSA in the germline V gene. Trimming removed 0 bases at V and 1 base at J, with 8 bases between. The chain's CDR3 is CASSLAGIGTDTQYF. In nucleotides, the CDR3 is TGTGCCAGCAGCTTAGCGGGCATAGGCACAGATACGCAGTATTTT.

The chain joins TRBV5-1 to TRBJ2-5, with 8 bases identical to TRBD1. With 3 bases clipped from V and 5 bases from J, the junction kept 12 bases outside the gene matches. This CDR3 contains 16 residues. From germline, CDR1 is SGHRS and CDR2 YFSETQ. CDR3: CASSWRAGTGGETQYF. The CDR3 nucleotides are TGCGCCAGCAGCTGGAGGGCCGGGACAGGAGGGGAGACCCAGTACTTC.

The chain couples TRBV7-8 to TRBJ2-2, with 8 bases that match TRBD2. J lost 7 bases, V lost 2 bases, and 6 bases had no gene match. CDR1 is SGHVS, CDR2 FQNEAQ, per germline. This CDR3 contains 15 residues. CDR3 nucleotide sequence: TGTGCCAGCAGCTTAAGTAGCGGGACGGGCGGGGAGCTGTTTTTT. It yields the protein CASSLSSGTGGELFF. The variable domain in full, completed from reference TRBV7-8 and TRBJ2-2, reads GAGVSQSPRYKVAKRGQDVALRCDPISGHVSLFWYQQALGQGPEFLTYFQNEAQLDKSGLPSDRFFAERPEGSVSTLKIQRTQQEDSAVYLCASSLSSGTGGELFFGEGSRLTVL.

This chain connects TRBV6-1 to TRBJ2-3; 8 bases line up with TRBD1. This CDR3 contains 15 residues. Germline V gives CDR1 MNHNS, CDR2 SASEGT. The trim removed 4 bases at V and 2 bases at J, leaving 5 bases unmatched. CDR3 region: CASSGTGSNTDTQYF. CDR3 DNA sequence: TGTGCCAGCAGTGGGACAGGGAGTAACACAGATACGCAGTATTTT.

The chain couples TRBV21-1 to TRBJ1-1. TRBV21-1 is listed as a pseudogene. There are 12 residues in the CDR3. The CDR3 loop is CASSKAVSRAFF. CDR3 coding DNA: TGTGCCAGCAGCAAAGCGGTAAGTAGAGCTTTCTTT.

A single count supports this clone. The genes are TRBV7-8 and TRBJ2-2, with D tentatively TRBD2 (6 bases). The CDR3 contains 11 residues. Trimming removed 5 bases from V and 12 bases from J, with 10 bases in between. Germline CDR1 is SGHVS and CDR2 is FQNEAQ. This CDR3 is CASSQEGKLFF. The CDR3 nucleotides read TGTGCCAGCAGCCAGGAGGGGAAGCTGTTTTTT.

The chain has TRBV6-6 and TRBJ2-2; D is possibly TRBD2 (6 bases). The CDR3 length is 14 residues. CDR1 and CDR2 (germline): MNHNY, SVGAGI (reference sequence). Trimming took 5 bases from V and 7 from J, leaving 14 bases between them. CDR3 region: CASSASGVVGELFF. CDR3 nucleotides: TGTGCCAGCAGTGCCTCGGGGGTCGTCGGGGAGCTGTTTTTT.

The chain is built from TRBV4-1 and TRBJ2-5; 11 bases line up with TRBD2. The V gene's germline CDR1 is MGHRA and CDR2 YSYEKL. The CDR3 extends over 15 amino acids. V shed 4 bases, J shed 5 bases, and the junction held 6 bases outside the gene matches. The CDR3 here is CASSLSGGATETQYF. Written as DNA, the CDR3 is TGCGCCAGCAGCCTTAGCGGGGGGGCCACTGAGACCCAGTACTTC.

V gene TRBV5-1 combines with J gene TRBJ1-2, with D possibly matching TRBD1 (5 bases). Looked up from germline, CDR1 is SGHRS and CDR2 is YFSETQ. V lost 0 bases and J lost 5, with 8 bases in between. CDR3 length: 13 residues. CDR3 sequence reads: CASSLGQSYGYTF. The CDR3 nucleotides are TGCGCCAGCAGCTTGGGACAGTCTTATGGCTACACCTTC.

The chain couples TRBV7-9 to TRBJ2-1, with TRBD2 matching over 9 bases. This CDR3 has 15 amino acids. The V gene's germline CDR1 is SEHNR and CDR2 FQNEAQ (reference sequence). The V segment lost 4 bases and the J segment 0 bases; nucleotides outside the gene matches: 1. The CDR3 region has the DNA TGTGCCAGCAGCTCTAGCGGGATCTCCTACAATGAGCAGTTCTTC. Translation: CASSSSGISYNEQFF.

The chain uses TRBV6-1 and TRBJ2-5; 7 nucleotides agree with TRBD1. The germline gives CDR1 MNHNS, CDR2 SASEGT. After removal of 6 bases from V and 4 bases from J, the junction contained 5 bases not matched to a gene. CDR3 length: 13 amino acids. CDR3 region: CASRLTGTETQYF. In DNA, the CDR3 is TGTGCCAGCAGATTGACAGGGACAGAGACCCAGTACTTC.

This chain joins TRBV6-1 and TRBJ1-6, with a possible D match to TRBD1 (6 bases). Trimming took off 2 bases at V and 7 bases at J, with 12 bases between the two ends. Per germline, CDR1 MNHNS and CDR2 SASEGT. This CDR3 has 15 amino acids. CDR3 residues: CASSETTGSNSPLHF. DNA of the CDR3: TGTGCCAGCAGTGAAACCACAGGGTCCAATTCACCCCTCCACTTT.

The chain couples TRBV5-1 to TRBJ2-1; TRBD2 might be the D (5 bases). The CDR3 runs 16 residues. Germline V gene data show CDR1 as SGHRS and CDR2 as YFSETQ. The V end was cut by 0 bases, the J end by 3 bases, with 13 bases between. For the CDR3, the DNA is TGCGCCAGCAGCTTGGCCGGTGGACTCTTCTACAATGAGCAGTTCTTC. This sequence encodes CASSLAGGLFYNEQFF.

The rearrangement joins TRBV29-1 to TRBJ1-5, with TRBD1 identical over 7 bases. The CDR3 contains 13 residues. The germline CDR1 and CDR2 sequences are SQVTM and ANQGSEA. V lost 6 bases to trimming and J lost 1 base; unmatched junction nucleotides: 3. In DNA, the CDR3 is TGCAGCGTGGGGGGACAGAGCAATCAGCCCCAGCATTTT. It encodes CSVGGQSNQPQHF.

The gene calls are TRBV6-1 and TRBJ1-2; perhaps TRBD1 as D (6 bases). Germline V lookup: CDR1 MNHNS, CDR2 SASEGT. The V end was cut by 4 bases, the J end by 7 bases, with 10 bases between. The CDR3 totals 12 residues. The CDR3 DNA follows: TGTGCCAGCAGTGTACAGGGTTTTGGCTACACCTTC. Its translation: CASSVQGFGYTF.

The chain uses TRBV27 and TRBJ2-2; TRBD1 matches 7 bases. The CDR3 has 14 amino acids. The J segment lost 5 bases and the V segment lost 3 bases, leaving 3 bases of the junction unmatched. Looked up from germline, CDR1 is MNHEY and CDR2 is SMNVEV (reference sequence). The CDR3 DNA reads as TGTGCCAGCAGTTTCTTCAGGGGGACCGGGGAGCTGTTTTTT. It encodes CASSFFRGTGELFF.

This clone has a handful of counts. The rearrangement uses TRBV6-1 and TRBJ2-7; the D gene is possibly TRBD2 (7 bases). CDR1 is MNHNS, CDR2 SASEGT, per germline. The length of the CDR3 is 15 residues. The V gene lost 7 bases and the J gene lost 0 bases, with 16 bases spanning the gap. CDR3 protein: CASIRGRGSSYEQYF. The CDR3 region has the DNA TGTGCCAGCATTCGGGGGCGGGGGAGCTCCTACGAGCAGTACTTC.

The chain uses TRBV30 and TRBJ1-1, with 10 bases matching TRBD1. Germline V gives CDR1 GTSNPN, CDR2 SVGIG (reference sequence). This CDR3 has 13 residues. With 2 bases clipped from V and 5 bases from J, the junction kept 2 bases outside the gene matches. This CDR3 is CAWSQDRGTEAFF. In DNA form, the CDR3 reads TGTGCCTGGAGTCAGGACAGGGGGACTGAAGCTTTCTTT.

The chain couples TRBV30 to TRBJ1-4; 10 bases are a match to TRBD1. After removal of 5 bases from V and 3 bases from J, the junction contained 3 bases not matched to a gene. The CDR3 length is 14 residues. Germline CDR1 GTSNPN, CDR2 SVGIG (reference sequence). CDR3 protein: CAWDRGQSNEKLFF. The DNA for the CDR3 is TGTGCCTGGGACAGGGGGCAATCTAATGAAAAACTGTTTTTT.

The chain joins TRBV6-6 to TRBJ1-5; TRBD1 agrees at 10 bases. V was clipped by 6 bases and J by 5 bases; unmatched bases: 4. From germline, CDR1 is MNHNY and CDR2 SVGAGI (reference sequence). CDR3 length: 14 amino acids. The CDR3 bases are TGTGCCAGCAGCCGGGGACAGGGGTATCAGCCCCAGCATTTT. This codes for CASSRGQGYQPQHF.

J is TRBJ1-1 and V is TRBV7-8; maybe TRBD1 (6 bases). The V gene's germline CDR1 is SGHVS and CDR2 FQNEAQ. The V end lost 6 bases, the J end lost 8 bases, and 13 bases lay between the germline ends. CDR3 length equals 12 residues. Here the CDR3 DNA reads TGTGCCAGCAGTCCTGGACAGCACGAAGCTTTCTTT. It specifies CASSPGQHEAFF.

V is TRBV5-1 and J is TRBJ1-3; D remains ambiguous. Trimming shortened V by 4 bases and J by 0 bases, and 17 bases separated the two germline ends. This CDR3 comprises 17 residues. Germline V CDR1 and CDR2: SGHRS, YFSETQ. The CDR3 DNA is TGCGCCAGCAGCCCACACCCCGGAGGGCCCTCTGGAAACACCATATATTTT. Translated, it gives CASSPHPGGPSGNTIYF.

The chain couples TRBV5-5 to TRBJ1-5; no firm D call. CDR1 and CDR2 (germline): SGHKS, YYEKEE (reference sequence). V dropped 1 base and J dropped 5 bases, with 10 bases sitting between them. This CDR3 comprises 14 residues. The CDR3 loop is CASSLRDSDQPQHF. CDR3 coding DNA: TGTGCCAGCAGCTTGCGGGATTCGGATCAGCCCCAGCATTTT.

The chain employs TRBV7-2 and TRBJ2-1; TRBD1 is a possible D gene (5 bases). CDR1 SGHTA and CDR2 FQGNSA come from the germline V gene. V lost 4 bases, J lost 4 bases, and 17 bases lay in between. This CDR3 is 16 amino acids long. CDR3 bases: TGTGCCAGCAGCTCCCTAGGGGCGGACCTATACAATGAGCAGTTCTTC. Translation gives CASSSLGADLYNEQFF. The whole variable domain, filled in from reference TRBV7-2 and TRBJ2-1, reads GAGVSQSPSNKVTEKGKDVELRCDPISGHTALYWYRQSLGQGLEFLIYFQGNSAPDKSGLPSDRFSAERTGGSVSTLTIQRTQQEDSAVYLCASSSLGADLYNEQFFGPGTRLTVL.

This clone occurred a few times. The chain uses TRBV5-4 and TRBJ2-5, with D uncertain. The V and J ends lost 5 bases and 5 bases respectively, with 13 bases between them. Germline CDR1 and CDR2: SGHNT and YYREEE (reference sequence). CDR3 length equals 13 residues. The DNA for the CDR3 is TGTGCCAGCAGGAGGAAGGAAAGTGAGACCCAGTACTTC. It translates to CASRRKESETQYF.